Listed below are T cell receptor beta chains from one sample, sequenced in a study of vaccination effects on CD4 cells after COVID-19. Sequenced by immunoSEQ multiplex PCR; TCRdb stores in-frame clones only, minus some. The data show about 50,000 clones, around 74% seen once. No antigen has been identified for these receptors. This material consisted of CD4+ T cells from PBMCs cultured with HCoV-OC43 spike peptides, taken after COVID-19 vaccination. The origin of the receptors is a human donor who received a COVID-19 vaccine. Each CDR3 is given with its conserved first and last residue.

V	J	CDR3
TRBV14	TRBJ1-1	CASSPLIFAGGTEAFF
TRBV12-3/TRBV12-4	TRBJ2-3	CASGRDGKYTQYF
TRBV29-1	TRBJ2-7	CSVGFPSSYEQYF
TRBV7-7	TRBJ2-1	CASSLGDTGVNEQFF
TRBV18	TRBJ1-2	CASSPNTEQGSDGYTF
TRBV24-1	TRBJ2-3	CATSVTDTQYF
TRBV6-5	TRBJ1-5	CASRATGNQPQHF
TRBV9	TRBJ2-5	CASRVGGTSEETQYF
TRBV19	TRBJ2-5	CASSINQETQYF
TRBV18	TRBJ2-7	CASSQGQGFGYEQYF
TRBV19	TRBJ2-2	CASSMPLLVPGELFF
TRBV9	TRBJ2-3	CASSVKRDGLDTQYF
TRBV4-2	TRBJ2-1	CASSQGVQRENEQFF
TRBV7-9	TRBJ2-3	CASSPGEVPTDTQYF
TRBV7-9	TRBJ2-2	CASSLLTGARTGELFF
TRBV7-6	TRBJ2-1	CASSLLGGTSVNEQFF
TRBV6-2/TRBV6-3	TRBJ2-7	CASSYRDSSYEQYF
TRBV3-1/TRBV3-2	TRBJ2-1	CASSQVPGLAGGNEQFF
TRBV18	TRBJ1-3	CASSPTGPGVRNTIYF
TRBV12-3/TRBV12-4	TRBJ1-2	CASSSQGTGGYTF
TRBV23-1	TRBJ1-2	CASSDTDRGAEGYTF
TRBV4-2	TRBJ2-5	CASSQPGHLKTQYF
TRBV12-1	TRBJ1-1	CASSDRGPENTEAFF
TRBV5-6	TRBJ1-3	CASSLFVAGNTIYF
TRBV5-1	TRBJ2-5	CASSLWPGGVGQETQYF
TRBV27	TRBJ1-2	CASSLTGGYGYTF
TRBV7-6	TRBJ1-3	CASSLGPSSGNTIYF
TRBV5-1	TRBJ2-2	CASSPIAGVLTGELFF
TRBV6-1	TRBJ2-1	CASSDGTYSNEQFF
TRBV24-1	TRBJ2-1	CATGSGTGANEQFF
TRBV7-7	TRBJ2-5	CASSSGRSWQETQYF
TRBV3-1/TRBV3-2	TRBJ2-7	CASSRSGRANEQYF